What follows are 18 T cell receptor beta chains derived from one specimen sequenced in a study of T-cell memory formation after mild COVID-19. TCRdb used MiXCR to reprocess the 5' RACE reads, holding one entry per CDR3 protein. The repertoire holds around 320,000 distinct CDR3 sequences, with around 27% as singletons. What was sequenced was PBMCs or a T cell subset sorted from them (not recorded which). These receptors all come from an adult woman who had mild COVID-19 (a few samples of this study predate the infection). Cell type and time point are not known.

This clonotype was detected once. CDR3 protein: CASSVLREDTEAFF. The CDR3 DNA sequence: TGTGCCAGCAGTGTGCTGAGGGAGGATACTGAAGCTTTCTTT. The chain recombines TRBV2 with TRBJ1-1; D is ambiguous. V lost 4 bases and J lost 5, with 14 bases in between. Germline V CDR1 and CDR2: SNHLY, FYNNEI. The length of the CDR3 is 14 residues.

The V call is TRBV3-1, the J call TRBJ1-2; 7 bases are shared with TRBD1. The germline gives CDR1 LGHDT, CDR2 YNNKEL (reference sequence). The J segment lost 2 bases and the V segment lost 0 bases, leaving 3 bases of the junction unmatched. The CDR3 has 15 amino acids. Here the CDR3 DNA reads TGTGCCAGCAGCCAAGATAGACAGGGCAACTATGGCTACACCTTC. As protein: CASSQDRQGNYGYTF.

This clonotype was observed a handful of times. This chain uses TRBV7-2 with TRBJ2-1; 9 bases agree with TRBD2. Germline V gives CDR1 SGHTA, CDR2 FQGNSA. The J segment lost 0 bases and the V segment lost 1 base, leaving 4 bases of the junction unmatched. The CDR3 sequence is 17 residues long. Written as DNA, the CDR3 is TGTGCCAGCAGCTTAGGAGCTAGCGGGATCTCCTACAATGAGCAGTTCTTC. It codes for CASSLGASGISYNEQFF.

The rearrangement uses TRBV15 and TRBJ2-2; weak D call: TRBD1 (6 bases). Trimming pared 0 bases from V and 3 bases from J, leaving 14 bases between. The CDR3 spans 17 residues. The germline V gene encodes CDR1 LNHNV and CDR2 YYDKDF (reference sequence). The CDR3 reads CATSRDRRQAYTGELFF. Here the CDR3 DNA reads TGTGCCACCAGCAGAGATAGGCGACAGGCGTACACCGGGGAGCTGTTTTTT.

In its sample, this clonotype was seen a few times. The chain carries TRBV5-1 and TRBJ2-4; D gene ambiguous. This CDR3 contains 11 residues. V shed 3 bases and J shed 6 bases, with 4 bases lying between them. Germline V lookup: CDR1 SGHRS, CDR2 YFSETQ. Written as DNA, the CDR3 is TGCGCCAGCAGCTCAGGAAACATTCAGTACTTC. Amino acid sequence: CASSSGNIQYF.

V usage is TRBV9 and J usage is TRBJ2-5; the D is unclear. The V end was cut by 0 bases, the J end by 4 bases, with 10 bases between. The V gene's germline CDR1 is SGDLS and CDR2 YYNGEE. The CDR3 length is 14 residues. CDR3 region: CASSVAQAGETQYF. CDR3 in DNA: TGTGCCAGCAGCGTAGCTCAGGCCGGAGAGACCCAGTACTTC.

In its sample, this clonotype was seen a few times. The V gene is TRBV7-9, the J gene TRBJ2-7, with 9 bases fitting TRBD2. The CDR3 has 18 amino acids. J was trimmed by 0 bases and V by 0 bases; bases with no gene match: 9. Germline CDR1 SEHNR, CDR2 FQNEAQ (reference sequence). CDR3 region: CASSLAGLAMRFSYEQYF. The CDR3 nucleotides read TGTGCCAGCAGCTTAGCGGGACTAGCCATGAGGTTCTCCTACGAGCAGTACTTC.

The chain is built from TRBV6-1 and TRBJ1-6; D uncertain. The CDR3 extends over 14 amino acids. Germline CDR1 reads MNHNS; CDR2 reads SASEGT. The V end was cut by 0 bases, the J end by 10 bases, with 10 bases between. The CDR3 spells CASSEALTASPLHF. CDR3 nucleotide sequence: TGTGCCAGCAGTGAAGCGCTTACAGCCTCACCCCTCCACTTT.

This clonotype has a handful of counts. The rearrangement links TRBV12-3 or TRBV12-4 to TRBJ1-1; weak D call: TRBD1 (5 bases). Between the trimmed V and J ends, which lost 5 bases and 3 bases, there was a span of 13 bases. This CDR3 is 14 amino acids long. Here the CDR3 DNA reads TGTGCCAGCAGTCCCCCGGAGGGGCACACTGAAGCTTTCTTT. This sequence encodes CASSPPEGHTEAFF.

The chain is built from TRBV7-8 and TRBJ2-2, with unresolved D. Germline V gene sequence: CDR1 SGHVS, CDR2 FQNEAQ. V was trimmed by 6 bases and J by 0 bases, leaving 11 bases between them. The CDR3 is made up of 15 amino acids. The CDR3 sequence: CASRPRGTNTGELFF. The CDR3 DNA reads as TGTGCCAGCAGGCCTCGAGGAACGAACACCGGGGAGCTGTTTTTT.

The V call is TRBV7-3, the J call TRBJ2-3, with 9 bases that match TRBD1. Germline V lookup: CDR1 SGHTA, CDR2 FQGTGA. V shed 5 bases, J shed 4 bases, and the junction held 7 bases outside the gene matches. The CDR3 is made up of 15 amino acids. The CDR3 coding sequence is TGTGCCAGCAGCCTACAGGGGGCAGGGGCAGATACGCAGTATTTT. Amino acid sequence: CASSLQGAGADTQYF.

This clonotype was found a few times. The V call is TRBV7-9, the J call TRBJ1-1; D is possibly TRBD1 (5 bases). V was clipped by 3 bases and J by 10 bases, with 12 bases between them. CDR1 is SEHNR, CDR2 FQNEAQ, per germline (reference sequence). The CDR3 loop spans 12 amino acids. This CDR3 reads CASSFVGTIAFF. In DNA form, the CDR3 reads TGTGCCAGCAGCTTTGTTGGGACCATAGCTTTCTTT.

The chain combines TRBV5-5 with TRBJ2-3; possible D gene TRBD2, 6 bases. Germline CDR1 is SGHKS and CDR2 is YYEKEE (reference sequence). The V end lost 0 bases, the J end lost 3 bases, and 8 bases lay between the germline ends. The length of the CDR3 is 14 residues. This CDR3 is CASSLGRETDTQYF. The CDR3 bases are TGTGCCAGCAGCTTGGGGAGGGAGACAGATACGCAGTATTTT.

This clonotype was seen many times. The chain uses TRBV4-1 and TRBJ1-3; D gene unclear. Germline V gene sequence: CDR1 MGHRA, CDR2 YSYEKL. The CDR3 consists of 14 residues. The V gene lost 0 bases and the J gene lost 3 bases, with 6 bases spanning the gap. Written as DNA, the CDR3 is TGCGCCAGCAGCCAAGAAGGGAGTGGAAACACCATATATTTT. Amino acid sequence: CASSQEGSGNTIYF.

The V call is TRBV14, the J call TRBJ2-2; D ambiguous. This CDR3 region has 15 residues. V shed 3 bases and J shed 1 base, with 9 bases lying between them. Germline-derived CDR1 and CDR2 are SGHDN and FVKESK. The CDR3 region is CASSQVVENTGELFF. The DNA for the CDR3 is TGTGCCAGCAGCCAGGTGGTCGAGAACACCGGGGAGCTGTTTTTT.

The chain recombines TRBV11-2 with TRBJ1-2, with 7 bases fitting TRBD1. Germline lookup yields CDR1 SGHAT and CDR2 FQNNGV. The CDR3 totals 15 residues. V lost 3 bases and J lost 8; bases outside the gene matches: 12. CDR3 coding DNA: TGTGCCAGCAGCTTGGGACAGCTCTACGGGGGGGGCTACACCTTC. This translates into CASSLGQLYGGGYTF. The full variable domain, with the rest looked up from reference TRBV11-2 and TRBJ1-2, is EAGVAQSPRYKIIEKRQSVAFWCNPISGHATLYWYQQILGQGPKLLIQFQNNGVVDDSQLPKDRFSAERLKGVDSTLKIQPAKLEDSAVYLCASSLGQLYGGGYTFGSGTRLTVV.

The sample holds a few counts of this clonotype. The chain has TRBV7-9 and TRBJ1-1, with TRBD1 identical over 8 bases. The CDR3 spans 15 residues. Germline loops: CDR1 SEHNR, CDR2 FQNEAQ (reference sequence). Trimming cost V 5 bases and J 2 bases; bases outside gene matches: 7. This CDR3 reads CASSPDRGPNTEAFF. The CDR3 DNA reads as TGTGCCAGCAGCCCCGACAGGGGCCCTAACACTGAAGCTTTCTTT.

The genes are TRBV5-6 and TRBJ1-1, with D maybe TRBD1 (5 bases). The germline V gene encodes CDR1 SGHDT and CDR2 YYEEEE. The CDR3 is made up of 14 amino acids. V was clipped by 4 bases and J by 7 bases, with 17 bases between them. The chain's CDR3 is CASSPGRTNREAFF. DNA of the CDR3: TGTGCCAGCAGCCCCGGGCGGACAAATCGTGAAGCTTTCTTT.